The 18 T cell receptor beta chains below were found in one sample sequenced in a study of T cell repertoires in ileal Crohn's disease. Assay: immunoSEQ multiplex PCR; the TCRdb copy retains only in-frame clones and omits some. The profile shows over 15,000 clones, less than 85% of them singletons. Sequences were obtained from ileal tissue. Source of these receptors: an adult with Crohn's disease.

The chain combines TRBV18 with TRBJ1-2; TRBD1 might be the D (5 bases). Germline V gives CDR1 KGHSH, CDR2 LQKENI. Trimming pared 3 bases from V and 1 base from J, leaving 9 bases between. The CDR3 is 14 residues long. CDR3 sequence (DNA): TGTGCCAGCTCACCTGACAGCGATAACTATGGCTACACCTTC. Protein: CASSPDSDNYGYTF.

This chain joins TRBV18 and TRBJ1-4, with 7 bases aligning to TRBD1. The CDR3 runs to 18 residues. Germline-derived CDR1 and CDR2 are KGHSH and LQKENI. With V trimmed by 0 bases and J by 5 bases, 12 bases remained unmatched. CDR3 loop: CASSPPAIAGGQNEKLFF. The CDR3 coding sequence is TGTGCCAGCTCACCACCGGCCATCGCAGGGGGTCAAAATGAAAAACTGTTTTTT.

This rearrangement joins TRBV6-1 to TRBJ1-5; tentatively, D is TRBD1 (5 bases). This CDR3 has 14 amino acids. V was clipped by 2 bases and J by 4 bases, with 9 bases between them. Germline values: CDR1 MNHNS, CDR2 SASEGT. DNA of the CDR3: TGTGCCAGCAGTGAAATGGGGGGTAATCAGCCCCAGCATTTT. It encodes CASSEMGGNQPQHF.

The chain has TRBV7-2 and TRBJ1-5, with D hard to call. With 5 bases removed from V and 10 bases from J, the gap between germline ends came to 24 bases. The CDR3 loop spans 16 amino acids. The germline CDR1 and CDR2 sequences are SGHTA and FQGNSA. The chain's CDR3 is CASSPSPYRVVYPQHF. CDR3 DNA sequence: TGTGCCAGCAGCCCCTCCCCATACCGGGTAGTATATCCCCAGCATTTT.

The chain recombines TRBV30 with TRBJ2-5; maybe TRBD2 (5 bases). The V and J ends lost 3 bases and 1 base respectively, with 18 bases between them. Germline V lookup: CDR1 GTSNPN, CDR2 SVGIG (reference sequence). CDR3 length: 16 residues. CDR3 sequence (DNA): TGTGCCTGGAGGCTATGGGCAGCCGCGGGCCAAGAGACCCAGTACTTC. Amino acid sequence: CAWRLWAAAGQETQYF.

This clone has more than one count but fewer than ten. This chain uses TRBV5-6 with TRBJ1-1, with D possibly being TRBD1 (5 bases). Per the germline V gene, CDR1 is SGHDT and CDR2 is YYEEEE. The CDR3 is made up of 14 amino acids. Trimming shortened V by 4 bases and J by 1 base, and 11 bases separated the two germline ends. DNA for the CDR3: TGTGCCAGCAGCACTCGACAGAGGAACACTGAAGCTTTCTTT. This encodes CASSTRQRNTEAFF. Supplemented by reference TRBV5-6 and TRBJ1-1, the full variable domain reads DAGVTQSPTHLIKTRGQQVTLRCSPKSGHDTVSWYQQALGQGPQFIFQYYEEEERQRGNFPDRFSGHQFPNYSSELNVNALLLGDSALYLCASSTRQRNTEAFFGQGTRLTVV.

V and J are TRBV19 and TRBJ2-1; 10 bases agree with TRBD1. This CDR3 spans 14 amino acids. J lost 4 bases, V lost 9 bases, and 6 bases had no gene match. Per the germline V gene, CDR1 is LNHDA and CDR2 is SQIVND (reference sequence). The CDR3 sequence is CASHRDRGYNEQFF. The CDR3 nucleotides read TGTGCCAGCCACCGGGACAGGGGTTACAATGAGCAGTTCTTC.

This clone was observed once. The chain recombines TRBV7-9 with TRBJ2-7; 10 nucleotides align to TRBD2. The V gene end was trimmed by 3 bases and the J gene end by 3 bases; junction bases not matched to a gene: 11. The CDR3 runs to 17 residues. In germline, CDR1 is SEHNR, CDR2 FQNEAQ (reference sequence). CDR3 bases: TGTGCCAGCAGCTTTCTCGCCGGGACTAGCGAACTCTACGAGCAGTACTTC. It translates to CASSFLAGTSELYEQYF.

The gene calls are TRBV4-3 and TRBJ2-1; 12 nucleotides match TRBD2. Germline V gives CDR1 LGHNA, CDR2 YSLEER. The CDR3 is 16 residues long. With 0 bases clipped from V and 8 bases from J, the junction kept 5 bases outside the gene matches. The CDR3 sequence: CASSQETSGGRDEQFF. The CDR3 DNA reads as TGCGCCAGCAGCCAAGAGACTAGCGGGGGACGCGATGAGCAGTTCTTC.

This chain connects TRBV9 to TRBJ2-7; the D gene is possibly TRBD1 (6 bases). CDR3 length: 16 residues. From germline, CDR1 is SGDLS and CDR2 YYNGEE. V gave up 5 bases and J gave up 3 bases, with 21 bases separating them. DNA for the CDR3: TGTGCCAGCAGGGACGCTAGACAGGAAACACGCTACGAGCAGTACTTC. It is translated as CASRDARQETRYEQYF. Variable domain in full (rest from reference TRBV9 and TRBJ2-7): DSGVTQTPKHLITATGQRVTLRCSPRSGDLSVYWYQQSLDQGLQFLIQYYNGEERAKGNILERFSAQQFPDLHSELNLSSLELGDSALYFCASRDARQETRYEQYFGPGTRLTVT.

As for this clone: A much larger clone is a single base away; this may be a read error. Distinct nucleotide sequences in the sample also encode this CDR3. V and J are TRBV5-6 and TRBJ1-6; TRBD1 agrees at 7 bases. The CDR3 spans 15 residues. Germline V gene sequence: CDR1 SGHDT, CDR2 YYEEEE. V lost 4 bases to trimming and J lost 13 bases; unmatched junction nucleotides: 14. The chain's CDR3 is CASSPGGLLRSPLHF. The CDR3 nucleotides read TGTGCCAGCAGCCCAGGGGGTTTGTTGAGGTCCCCCCTCCACTTT. Combining the CDR3 with reference TRBV5-6 and TRBJ1-6 gives the whole variable domain DAGVTQSPTHLIKTRGQQVTLRCSPKSGHDTVSWYQQALGQGPQFIFQYYEEEERQRGNFPDRFSGHQFPNYSSELNVNALLLGDSALYLCASSPGGLLRSPLHFGNGTRLTVT.

J is TRBJ2-6 and V is TRBV11-2, with D perhaps TRBD2 (5 bases). This CDR3 is 18 amino acids long. Germline V gives CDR1 SGHAT, CDR2 FQNNGV. V dropped 5 bases and J dropped 0 bases, with 17 bases sitting between them. The CDR3 loop reads CASSRGLLGFSGANVLTF. The CDR3 nucleotides read TGTGCCAGCAGCCGTGGACTTTTGGGGTTCTCTGGGGCCAACGTCCTGACTTTC.

There are a few counts of this clone. The chain joins TRBV18 to TRBJ2-3; 11 bases are a match to TRBD2. Germline V gives CDR1 KGHSH, CDR2 LQKENI. The CDR3 is made up of 15 amino acids. The J segment lost 6 bases and the V segment lost 5 bases, leaving 7 bases of the junction unmatched. CDR3 protein: CASSLTSGAGDTQYF. In nucleotides, the CDR3 is TGTGCCAGCTCATTGACTAGCGGGGCCGGGGATACGCAGTATTTT.

This chain uses TRBV6-5 with TRBJ1-1, with a weak D call TRBD1 (6 bases). V lost 2 bases and J lost 4, with 8 bases in between. Germline CDR1 is MNHEY and CDR2 is SVGAGI. This CDR3 spans 13 amino acids. CDR3 nucleotide sequence: TGTGCCAGCAGTTACACAGGGAGCACTGAAGCTTTCTTT. It translates to CASSYTGSTEAFF.

The chain links TRBV5-4 to TRBJ2-1, with TRBD2 identical over 11 bases. The J segment lost 8 bases and the V segment lost 4 bases, leaving 8 bases of the junction unmatched. The CDR3 sequence is 15 residues long. Per germline, CDR1 SGHNT and CDR2 YYREEE (reference sequence). This chain's CDR3 is CASSPSSGRGYEQFF. CDR3 nucleotides: TGTGCCAGCAGCCCTAGTAGCGGGAGGGGGTATGAGCAGTTCTTC.

The genes are TRBV6-1 and TRBJ1-6; tentatively, D is TRBD1 (5 bases). The CDR3 loop spans 15 amino acids. V was clipped by 3 bases and J by 4 bases, with 10 bases between them. From germline, CDR1 is MNHNS and CDR2 SASEGT. The CDR3 nucleotides are TGTGCCAGCAGTGAGTTTGGGGGGTATAATTCACCCCTCCACTTT. Protein product: CASSEFGGYNSPLHF.

The rearrangement uses TRBV18 and TRBJ2-5; D gene ambiguous. The assigned J gene may be wrong: the sequence end matches TRBJ2-7 better. Germline V gene sequence: CDR1 KGHSH, CDR2 LQKENI. The CDR3 contains 15 residues. CDR3 DNA: TGTGCCAGCTCACTCCTCTTAAGCGTCAAATACGAGCAGTACTTC. Its protein product is CASSLLLSVKYEQYF.

V usage is TRBV7-9 and J usage is TRBJ1-3, with D possibly TRBD1 on 5 matching bases. The CDR3 covers 15 residues. V was pared by 9 bases and J by 0 bases, with 15 bases between. In germline, CDR1 is SEHNR, CDR2 FQNEAQ (reference sequence). CDR3 nucleotides: TGTGCCAGAGGGGCAGGCTCCAGCTCTGGAAACACCATATATTTT. Translating gives CARGAGSSSGNTIYF. Complete variable domain (other parts from reference TRBV7-9 and TRBJ1-3): DTGVSQNPRHKITKRGQNVTFRCDPISEHNRLYWYRQTLGQGPEFLTYFQNEAQLEKSRLLSDRFSAERPKGSFSTLEIQRTEQGDSAMYLCARGAGSSSGNTIYFGEGSWLTVV.